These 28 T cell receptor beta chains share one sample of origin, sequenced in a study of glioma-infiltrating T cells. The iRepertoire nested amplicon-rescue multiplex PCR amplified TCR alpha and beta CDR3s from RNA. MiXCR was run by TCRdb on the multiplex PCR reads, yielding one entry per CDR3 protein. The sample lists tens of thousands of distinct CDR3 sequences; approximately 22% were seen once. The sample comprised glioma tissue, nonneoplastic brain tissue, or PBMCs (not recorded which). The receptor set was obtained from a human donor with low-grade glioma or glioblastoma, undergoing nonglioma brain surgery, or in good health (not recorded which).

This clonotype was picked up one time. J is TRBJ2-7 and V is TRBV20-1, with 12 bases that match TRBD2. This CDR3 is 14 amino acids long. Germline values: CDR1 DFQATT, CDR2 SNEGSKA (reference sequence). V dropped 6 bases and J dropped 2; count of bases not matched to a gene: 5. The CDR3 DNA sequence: TGCAGTGCCTCGACTAGCGGGGGAGCCTACGAGCAGTACTTC. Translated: CSASTSGGAYEQYF.

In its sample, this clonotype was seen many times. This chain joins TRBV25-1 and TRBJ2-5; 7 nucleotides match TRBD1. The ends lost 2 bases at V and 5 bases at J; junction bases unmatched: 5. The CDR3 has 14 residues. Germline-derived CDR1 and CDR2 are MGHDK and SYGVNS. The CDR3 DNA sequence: TGTGCCAGCAGTGAACAACAGGGGCTGGAGACCCAGTACTTC. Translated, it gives CASSEQQGLETQYF.

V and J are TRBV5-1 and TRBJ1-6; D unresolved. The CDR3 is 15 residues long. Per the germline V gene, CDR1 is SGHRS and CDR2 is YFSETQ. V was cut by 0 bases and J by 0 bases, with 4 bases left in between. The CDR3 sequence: CASSLDSSYNSPLHF. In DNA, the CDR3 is TGCGCCAGCAGCTTGGACAGCTCCTATAATTCACCCCTCCACTTT.

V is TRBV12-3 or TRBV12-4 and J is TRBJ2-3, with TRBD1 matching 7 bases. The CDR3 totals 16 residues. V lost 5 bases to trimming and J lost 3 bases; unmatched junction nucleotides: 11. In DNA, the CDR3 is TGTGCCAGCAGTCATCAGGGGGTTTCGGGTACAGATACGCAGTATTTT. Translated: CASSHQGVSGTDTQYF.

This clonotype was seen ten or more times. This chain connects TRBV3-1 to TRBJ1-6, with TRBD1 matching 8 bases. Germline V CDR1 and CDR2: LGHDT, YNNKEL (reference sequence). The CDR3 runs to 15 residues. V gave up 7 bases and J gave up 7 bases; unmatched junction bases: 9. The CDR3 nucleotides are TGTGCCAGCACTCGCGGACAGGGAGGGAATTCACCCCTCCACTTT. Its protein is CASTRGQGGNSPLHF.

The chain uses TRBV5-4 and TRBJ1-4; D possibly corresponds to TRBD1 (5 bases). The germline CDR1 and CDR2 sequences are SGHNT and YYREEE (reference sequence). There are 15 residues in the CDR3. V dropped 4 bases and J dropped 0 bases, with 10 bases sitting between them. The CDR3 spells CASSPQGSTNEKLFF. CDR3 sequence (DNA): TGTGCCAGCAGCCCTCAGGGATCAACTAATGAAAAACTGTTTTTT.

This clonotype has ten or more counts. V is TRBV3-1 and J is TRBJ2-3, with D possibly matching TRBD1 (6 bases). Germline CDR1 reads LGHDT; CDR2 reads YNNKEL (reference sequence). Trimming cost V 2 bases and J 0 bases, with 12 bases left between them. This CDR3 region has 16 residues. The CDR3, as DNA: TGTGCCAGCAGCCAACGGGCAGGGGCTAGCACAGATACGCAGTATTTT. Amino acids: CASSQRAGASTDTQYF.

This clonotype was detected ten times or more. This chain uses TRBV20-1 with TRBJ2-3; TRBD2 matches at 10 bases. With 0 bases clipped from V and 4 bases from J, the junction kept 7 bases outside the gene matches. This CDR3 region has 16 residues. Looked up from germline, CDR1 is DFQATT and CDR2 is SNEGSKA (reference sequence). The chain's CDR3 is CSARDPSGRGADTQYF. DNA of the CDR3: TGCAGTGCTAGAGATCCCAGCGGGAGGGGCGCAGATACGCAGTATTTT.

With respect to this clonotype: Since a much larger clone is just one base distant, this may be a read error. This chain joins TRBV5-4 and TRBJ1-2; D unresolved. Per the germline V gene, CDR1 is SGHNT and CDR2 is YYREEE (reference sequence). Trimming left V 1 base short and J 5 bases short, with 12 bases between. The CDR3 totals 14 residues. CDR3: CASSLFRAKYGYTF. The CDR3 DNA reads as TGTGCCAGCAGCTTGTTCCGGGCAAAATATGGCTACACCTTC.

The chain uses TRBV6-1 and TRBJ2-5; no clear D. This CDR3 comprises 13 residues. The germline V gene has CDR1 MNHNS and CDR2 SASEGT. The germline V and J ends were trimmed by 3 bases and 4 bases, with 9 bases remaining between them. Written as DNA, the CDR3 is TGTGCCAGCAGTGAGCCGCACTCAGAGACCCAGTACTTC. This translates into CASSEPHSETQYF.

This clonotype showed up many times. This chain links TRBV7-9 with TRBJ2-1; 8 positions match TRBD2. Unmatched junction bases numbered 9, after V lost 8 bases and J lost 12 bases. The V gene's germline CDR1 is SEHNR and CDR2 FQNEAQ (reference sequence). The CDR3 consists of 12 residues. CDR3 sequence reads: CASRRLAGLQFF. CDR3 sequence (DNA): TGTGCCAGCCGAAGATTAGCGGGACTGCAGTTCTTC.

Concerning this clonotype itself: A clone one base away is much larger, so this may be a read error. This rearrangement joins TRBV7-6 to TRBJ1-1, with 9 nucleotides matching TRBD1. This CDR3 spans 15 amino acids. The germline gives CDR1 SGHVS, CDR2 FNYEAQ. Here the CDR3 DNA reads TGTACCAGCAGCTCGCGGACAGGGGCGAACACTGAAGCTTTCTTT. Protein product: CTSSSRTGANTEAFF. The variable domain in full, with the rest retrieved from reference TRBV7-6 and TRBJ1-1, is GAGVSQSPRYKVTKRGQDVALRCDPISGHVSLYWYRQALGQGPEFLTYFNYEAQQDKSGLPNDRFSAERPEGSISTLTIQRTEQRDSAMYRCTSSSRTGANTEAFFGQGTRLTVV.

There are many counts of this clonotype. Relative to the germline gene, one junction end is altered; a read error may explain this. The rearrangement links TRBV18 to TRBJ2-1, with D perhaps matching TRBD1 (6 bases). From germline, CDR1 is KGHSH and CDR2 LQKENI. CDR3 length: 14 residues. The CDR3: CASPPNRVRNEQFF. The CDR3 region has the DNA TGTGCCAGCCCACCTAACAGGGTCCGCAATGAGCAGTTCTTC. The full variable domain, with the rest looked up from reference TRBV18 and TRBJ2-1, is NAGVMQNPRHLVRRRGQEARLRCSPMKGHSHVYWYRQLPEEGLKFMVYLQKENIIDESGMPKERFSAEFPKEGPSILRIQQVVRGDSAAYFCASPPNRVRNEQFFGPGTRLTVL.

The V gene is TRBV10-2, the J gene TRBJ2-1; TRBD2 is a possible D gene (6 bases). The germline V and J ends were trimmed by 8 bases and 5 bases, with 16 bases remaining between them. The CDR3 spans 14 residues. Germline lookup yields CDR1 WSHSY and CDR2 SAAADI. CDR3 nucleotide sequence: TGCGCCAGCCAGAGGGAGGCCCCAAACAATGAGCAGTTCTTC. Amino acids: CASQREAPNNEQFF.

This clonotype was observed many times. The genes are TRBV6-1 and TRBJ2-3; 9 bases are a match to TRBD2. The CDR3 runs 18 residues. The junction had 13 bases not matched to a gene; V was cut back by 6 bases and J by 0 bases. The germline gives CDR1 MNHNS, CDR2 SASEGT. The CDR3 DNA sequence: TGTGCCAGCAGCCCCGGAGTGCGGGGGGGGAGAAGCACAGATACGCAGTATTTT. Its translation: CASSPGVRGGRSTDTQYF.

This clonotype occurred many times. The CDR3: CSARKPSSGASETQYF. CDR3 nucleotides: TGCAGTGCTAGAAAACCGAGTTCGGGGGCTAGCGAGACCCAGTACTTC. The chain joins TRBV20-1 to TRBJ2-5; D tentatively fits TRBD1 or TRBD2 (6 bases each). The CDR3 sequence is 16 residues long. Germline V gene sequence: CDR1 DFQATT, CDR2 SNEGSKA (reference sequence). V gave up 2 bases and J gave up 5 bases, with 21 bases separating them.

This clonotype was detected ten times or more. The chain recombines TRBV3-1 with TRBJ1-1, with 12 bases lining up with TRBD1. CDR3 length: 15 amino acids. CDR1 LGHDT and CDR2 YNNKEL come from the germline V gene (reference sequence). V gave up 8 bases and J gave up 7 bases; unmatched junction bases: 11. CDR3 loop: CASRGQGARSGEAFF. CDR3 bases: TGTGCCAGCCGGGGACAGGGGGCGCGAAGTGGTGAAGCTTTCTTT.

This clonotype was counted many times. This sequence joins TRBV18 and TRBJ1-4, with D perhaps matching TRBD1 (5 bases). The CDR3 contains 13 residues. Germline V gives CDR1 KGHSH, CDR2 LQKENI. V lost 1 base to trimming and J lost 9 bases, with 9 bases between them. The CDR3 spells CASSPLDSQKLFF. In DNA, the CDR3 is TGTGCCAGCTCACCACTCGACAGTCAAAAACTGTTTTTT.

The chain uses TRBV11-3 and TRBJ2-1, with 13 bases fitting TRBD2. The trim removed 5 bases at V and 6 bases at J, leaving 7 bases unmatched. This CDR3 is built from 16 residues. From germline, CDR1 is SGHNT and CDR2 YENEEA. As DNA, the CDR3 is TGTGCCAGCAGCAAAAGGACTAGCGGGAGTAGCAATGAGCAGTTCTTC. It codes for CASSKRTSGSSNEQFF.

The CDR3 DNA reads TGTGACGTAGGTTATTCACCCCTCCACTTT. Its protein is CDVGYSPLHF. The chain recombines TRBV6-6 with TRBJ1-6; D call uncertain. The CDR3 extends over 10 amino acids. Germline CDR1 is MNHNY and CDR2 is SVGAGI (reference sequence).

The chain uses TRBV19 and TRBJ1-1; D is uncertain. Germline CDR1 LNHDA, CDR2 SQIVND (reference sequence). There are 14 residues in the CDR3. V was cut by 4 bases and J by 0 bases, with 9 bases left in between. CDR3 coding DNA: TGTGCCAGTAGTACCGGAAGCGTGAACACTGAAGCTTTCTTT. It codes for CASSTGSVNTEAFF.

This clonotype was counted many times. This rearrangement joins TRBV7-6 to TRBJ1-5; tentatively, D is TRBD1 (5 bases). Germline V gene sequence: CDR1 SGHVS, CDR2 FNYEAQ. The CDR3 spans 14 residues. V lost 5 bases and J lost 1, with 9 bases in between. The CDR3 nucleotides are TGTGCCAGCAGCCCGGGACCAAGCAATCAGCCCCAGCATTTT. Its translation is CASSPGPSNQPQHF. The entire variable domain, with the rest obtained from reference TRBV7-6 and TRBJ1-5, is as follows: GAGVSQSPRYKVTKRGQDVALRCDPISGHVSLYWYRQALGQGPEFLTYFNYEAQQDKSGLPNDRFSAERPEGSISTLTIQRTEQRDSAMYRCASSPGPSNQPQHFGDGTRLSIL.

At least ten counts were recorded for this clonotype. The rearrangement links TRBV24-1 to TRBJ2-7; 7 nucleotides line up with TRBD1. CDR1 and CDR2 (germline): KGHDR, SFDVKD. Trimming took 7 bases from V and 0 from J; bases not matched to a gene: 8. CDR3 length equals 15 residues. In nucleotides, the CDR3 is TGTGCCACCAGATCGGACAGGTGGAGCTCCTACGAGCAGTACTTC. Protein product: CATRSDRWSSYEQYF.

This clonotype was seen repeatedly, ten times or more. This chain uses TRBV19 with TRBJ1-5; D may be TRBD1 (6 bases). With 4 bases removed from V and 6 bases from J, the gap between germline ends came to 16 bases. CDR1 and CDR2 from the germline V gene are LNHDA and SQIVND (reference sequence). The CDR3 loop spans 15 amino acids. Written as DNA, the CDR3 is TGTGCCAGTAGTACCACAGGGAAGGTCGGTCAGCCCCAGCATTTT. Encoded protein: CASSTTGKVGQPQHF.

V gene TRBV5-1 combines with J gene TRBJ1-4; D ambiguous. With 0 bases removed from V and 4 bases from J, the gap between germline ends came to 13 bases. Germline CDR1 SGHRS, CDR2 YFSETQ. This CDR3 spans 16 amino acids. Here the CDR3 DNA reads TGCGCCAGCAGCTTGGAAGGGCGATGGGGTAATGAAAAACTGTTTTTT. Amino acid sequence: CASSLEGRWGNEKLFF.

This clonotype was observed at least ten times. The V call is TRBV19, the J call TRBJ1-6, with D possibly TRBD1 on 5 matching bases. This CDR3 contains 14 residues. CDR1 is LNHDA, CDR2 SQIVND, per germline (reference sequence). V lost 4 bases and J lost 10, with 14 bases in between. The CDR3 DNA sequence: TGTGCCAGTAGTAATCAGGGATTGACCTCACCCCTCCACTTT. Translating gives CASSNQGLTSPLHF.

DNA of the CDR3: TGTGCCAGCTGTCGTAAGGGGATCACTGAAGCTTTCTTT. Translating it yields CASCRKGITEAFF. The chain is built from TRBV12-3 or TRBV12-4 and TRBJ1-1; weak D call: TRBD1 (5 bases). This CDR3 region has 13 residues. V was trimmed by 8 bases and J by 4 bases, leaving 14 bases between them.

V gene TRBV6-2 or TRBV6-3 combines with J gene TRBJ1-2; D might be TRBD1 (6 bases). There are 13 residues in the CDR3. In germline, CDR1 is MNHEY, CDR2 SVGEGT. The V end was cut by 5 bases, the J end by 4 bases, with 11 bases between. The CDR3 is CASSKGDAYGYTF. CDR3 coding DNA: TGTGCCAGCAGTAAGGGGGACGCCTATGGCTACACCTTC.